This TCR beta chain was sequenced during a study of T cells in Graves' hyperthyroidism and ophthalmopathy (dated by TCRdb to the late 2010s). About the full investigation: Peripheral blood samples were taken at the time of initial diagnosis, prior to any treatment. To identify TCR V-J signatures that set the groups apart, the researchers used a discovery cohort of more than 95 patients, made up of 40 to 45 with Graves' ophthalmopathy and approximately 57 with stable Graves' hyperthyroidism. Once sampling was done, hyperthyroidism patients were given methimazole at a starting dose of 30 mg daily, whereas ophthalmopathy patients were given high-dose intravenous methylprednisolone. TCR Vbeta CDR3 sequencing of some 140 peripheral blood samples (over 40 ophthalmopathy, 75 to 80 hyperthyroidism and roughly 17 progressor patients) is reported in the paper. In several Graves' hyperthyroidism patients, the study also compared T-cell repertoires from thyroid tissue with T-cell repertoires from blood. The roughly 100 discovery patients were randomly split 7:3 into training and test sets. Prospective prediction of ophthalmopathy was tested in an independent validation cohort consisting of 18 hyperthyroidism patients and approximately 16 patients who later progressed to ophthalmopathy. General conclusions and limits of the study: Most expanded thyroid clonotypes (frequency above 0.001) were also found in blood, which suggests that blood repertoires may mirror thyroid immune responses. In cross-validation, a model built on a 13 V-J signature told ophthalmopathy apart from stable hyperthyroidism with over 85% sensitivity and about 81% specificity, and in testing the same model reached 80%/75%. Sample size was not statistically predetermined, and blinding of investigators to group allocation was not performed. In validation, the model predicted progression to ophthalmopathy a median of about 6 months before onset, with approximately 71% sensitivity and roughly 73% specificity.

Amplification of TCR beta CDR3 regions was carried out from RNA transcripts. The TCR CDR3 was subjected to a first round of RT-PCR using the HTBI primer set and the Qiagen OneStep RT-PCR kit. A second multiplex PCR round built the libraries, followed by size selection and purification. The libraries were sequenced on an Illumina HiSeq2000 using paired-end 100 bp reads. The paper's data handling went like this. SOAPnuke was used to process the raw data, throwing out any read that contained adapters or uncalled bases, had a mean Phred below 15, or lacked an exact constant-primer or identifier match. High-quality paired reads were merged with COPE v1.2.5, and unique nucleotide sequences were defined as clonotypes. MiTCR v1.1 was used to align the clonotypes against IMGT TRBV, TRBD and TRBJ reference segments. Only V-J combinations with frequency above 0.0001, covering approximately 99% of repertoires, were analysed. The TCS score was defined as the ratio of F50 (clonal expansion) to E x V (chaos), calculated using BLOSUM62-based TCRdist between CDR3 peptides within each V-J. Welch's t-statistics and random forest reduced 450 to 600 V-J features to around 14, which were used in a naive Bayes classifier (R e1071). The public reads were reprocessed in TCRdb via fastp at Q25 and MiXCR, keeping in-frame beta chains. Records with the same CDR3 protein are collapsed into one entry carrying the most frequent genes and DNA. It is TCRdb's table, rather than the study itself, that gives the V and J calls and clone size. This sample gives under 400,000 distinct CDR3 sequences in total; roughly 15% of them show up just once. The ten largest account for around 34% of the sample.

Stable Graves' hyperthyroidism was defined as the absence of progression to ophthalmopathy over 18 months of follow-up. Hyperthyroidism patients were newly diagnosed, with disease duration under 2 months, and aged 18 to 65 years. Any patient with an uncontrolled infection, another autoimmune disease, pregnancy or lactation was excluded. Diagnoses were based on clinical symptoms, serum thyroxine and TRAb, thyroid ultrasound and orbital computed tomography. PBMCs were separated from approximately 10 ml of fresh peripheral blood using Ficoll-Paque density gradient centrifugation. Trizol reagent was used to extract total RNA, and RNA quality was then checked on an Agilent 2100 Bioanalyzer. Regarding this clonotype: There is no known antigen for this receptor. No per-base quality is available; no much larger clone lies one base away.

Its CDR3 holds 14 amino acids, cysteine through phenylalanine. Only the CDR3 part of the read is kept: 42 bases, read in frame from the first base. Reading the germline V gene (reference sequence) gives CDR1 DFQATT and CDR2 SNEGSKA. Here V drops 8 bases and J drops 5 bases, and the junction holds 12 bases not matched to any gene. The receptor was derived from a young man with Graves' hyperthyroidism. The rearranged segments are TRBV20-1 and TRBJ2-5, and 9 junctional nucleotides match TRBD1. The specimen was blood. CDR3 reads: CSSTRTGEMETQYF. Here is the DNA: TGCAGTTCGACAAGGACAGGGGAGATGGAGACCCAGTACTTC.